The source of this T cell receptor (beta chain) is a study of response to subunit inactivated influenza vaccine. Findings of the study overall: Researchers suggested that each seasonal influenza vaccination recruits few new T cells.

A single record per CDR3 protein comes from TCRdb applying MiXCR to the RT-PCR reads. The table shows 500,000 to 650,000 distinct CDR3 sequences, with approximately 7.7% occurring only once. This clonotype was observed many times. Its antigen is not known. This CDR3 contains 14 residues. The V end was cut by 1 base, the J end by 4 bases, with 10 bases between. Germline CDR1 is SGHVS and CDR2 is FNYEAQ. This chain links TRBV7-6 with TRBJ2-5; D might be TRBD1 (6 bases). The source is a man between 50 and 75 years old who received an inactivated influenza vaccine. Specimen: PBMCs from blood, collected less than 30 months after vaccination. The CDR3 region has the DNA TGTGCCAGCAGCTTAGGGGGGCCTCGAGAGACCCAGTACTTC. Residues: CASSLGGPRETQYF.